This T cell receptor (beta chain) was profiled in a study of shared clonotypes between healthy human individuals. Regarding this clone: Its specificity is unknown.

Germline loops: CDR1 KGHSH, CDR2 LQKENI. V was clipped by 0 bases and J by 9 bases; unmatched bases: 7. This CDR3 has 15 amino acids. Overall study results and limits: Expectations were that clonotype sharing among donors would be affected by sequencing depth.

For unsorted PBMC, 250 to 300 ng DNA per replicate equaled roughly 30,000 T cell genomes. Original processing notes: Filtering differed, since immunoSEQ gave only junction sequences and no quality scores. Profiled with immunoSEQ multiplex PCR; TCRdb holds only in-frame clones, not every one. The DNA was the basis for D and trimming; V, J and clone size are from that table. The data contain about 490,000 clones, around three quarters of them seen just once; the ten biggest clones take up approximately 12%. This sequence originates from a woman aged 40 to 50 in good health. Some clones in this sample may be carry-over from other donors' samples. What was sequenced was PBMCs. The chain couples TRBV18 to TRBJ2-1; 8 bases fit TRBD1. The CDR3 bases are TGTGCCAGCTCACCACCAGGGACAGGCTGGCGTGAGCAGTTCTTC. Protein: CASSPPGTGWREQFF.